This is a list of T cell receptor beta chains from one sample in a study of shared clonotypes between healthy human individuals. Produced via immunoSEQ multiplex PCR; TCRdb's table is partial and in-frame only. The sample records roughly 2.5 million clones, more than 90% being singletons. Sequenced input: naive CD4+ T cells sorted from blood. The receptors stem from a young man in good health. Each CDR3 is given with its conserved first and last residue. D genes are given only for firm matches. Not every row has a clone size; where given, it reads once, few, many or a size class.

abundance	j_gene	v_gene	d_gene	CDR3nt	CDR3aa
NA	TRBJ1-1	TRBV5-1	NA	TGCGCCAGCAGCCCCTCACTACAGGGTCTGGACACTGAAGCTTTCTTT	CASSPSLQGLDTEAFF
NA	TRBJ2-4	TRBV19	NA	TGTGCCAGTAGAGGAGAACACGCGTTCAAAAACATTCAGTACTTC	CASRGEHAFKNIQYF
NA	TRBJ1-1	TRBV10-3	NA	TGTGCCATCAGTGACCCCGGGGTCCCTGAAGCTTTCTTT	CAISDPGVPEAFF
NA	TRBJ1-5	TRBV7-2	NA	TGTGCCAGCAGCCTGGGGGGGGTTGGCAATCAGCCCCAGCATTTT	CASSLGGVGNQPQHF
NA	TRBJ2-2	TRBV4-1	NA	TGCGCCAGCAGCCAGAGGGGAGTCGGGGAGCTGTTTTTT	CASSQRGVGELFF
NA	TRBJ2-5	TRBV5-1	NA	TGCGCCAGCAGCTCGGAGGGCCGCCAAGAGACCCAGTACTTC	CASSSEGRQETQYF
NA	TRBJ1-1	TRBV28	NA	TGTGCCAGCAGTTTATTGGCAGGGCTACGCGGGGTGAACACTGAAGCTTTCTTT	CASSLLAGLRGVNTEAFF
NA	TRBJ1-2	TRBV30	NA	TGTGCCTGGAGTGTAACGAGGGGGACCATATATGGCTACACCTTC	CAWSVTRGTIYGYTF
NA	TRBJ2-7	TRBV7-2	TRBD2	TGTGCCAGCAGCTTAGGAGCTAGCGGGAGTTACGAGCAGTACTTC	CASSLGASGSYEQYF
NA	TRBJ1-2	TRBV27	NA	TGTGCCAGCAGTTTCGGGCAGGGCCATGGCTACACCTTC	CASSFGQGHGYTF
NA	TRBJ1-5	TRBV21-1	NA	TGTGCCAGCAGCAAAAAGTGGCAGGGACCCAGCAATCAGCCCCAGCATTTT	CASSKKWQGPSNQPQHF
NA	TRBJ2-1	TRBV4-3	NA	TGCGCCAGCAGCCAAGAGGTTGGGCTCGAGCAGTTCTTC	CASSQEVGLEQFF
once	TRBJ1-1	TRBV19	TRBD1	TGTGCCAGTAGTCCGGGACAGGGGGGGACTGAAGCTTTCTTT	CASSPGQGGTEAFF
NA	TRBJ2-3	TRBV5-1	NA	TGCGCCAGCAGCTTGGAAGGTGGGAGTGGAGATACGCAGTATTTT	CASSLEGGSGDTQYF
NA	TRBJ2-5	TRBV7-9	NA	TGTGCCAGCAGCTTAGTTCGGGGGGCTCGAGGAGAGACCCAGTACTTC	CASSLVRGARGETQYF
NA	TRBJ2-5	TRBV9	TRBD2	TGTGCCAGCAGCGCGGGACTACAAGAGACCCAGTACTTC	CASSAGLQETQYF
few	TRBJ1-6	TRBV25-1	TRBD1	TGTGCCAGCAGCCAAGAGGAGGGACAGGGGAGTGTATCCCTCCACTTT	CASSQEEGQGSVSLHF
NA	TRBJ2-2	TRBV4-1	NA	TGCGCCAGCAGCCAAGGCGGTGGAGGGGGAATGTTACCGGGGAGGCTGTTTTTT	CASSQGGGGGMLPGRLFF
NA	TRBJ2-1	TRBV10-3	NA	TGTGCCATCAGTGACATTGCGGATGAGCAGTTCTTC	CAISDIADEQFF
once	TRBJ2-2	TRBV28	NA	TGTGCCAGCAGTACCGAGGCGACCGGGGAGCTGTTTTTT	CASSTEATGELFF
NA	TRBJ2-1	TRBV10-3	TRBD2	TGTGCCATCAGTGAGTTAGCGGGAGTTAACAATGAGCAGTTCTTC	CAISELAGVNNEQFF
NA	TRBJ1-5	TRBV19	NA	TGTGCCAGTAGTTCCCGGACCGGAGCCAATCAGCCCCAGCATTTT	CASSSRTGANQPQHF
NA	TRBJ1-1	TRBV10-3	NA	TGTGCCATCAGCGCGACGGGAGGGAACACTGAAGCTTTCTTT	CAISATGGNTEAFF
NA	TRBJ2-3	TRBV28	TRBD1	TGTGCCACTACCGGGTCGACAGGGGTTAGCACAGATACGCAGTATTTT	CATTGSTGVSTDTQYF
NA	TRBJ2-4	TRBV4-1	NA	TGCGCCAGCAGCCAAGATGTAGGCGGGGGCGCTAAGAACAAAAACATTCAGTACTTC	CASSQDVGGGAKNKNIQYF
NA	TRBJ2-3	TRBV5-1	TRBD2	TGCGCCAGCAGCTTCGGACTAGCAACAGATACGCAGTATTTT	CASSFGLATDTQYF
NA	TRBJ1-5	TRBV18	NA	TGTGCCAGCTCCCGAGAGATAGTTCAGCCCCAGCATTTT	CASSREIVQPQHF
NA	TRBJ1-2	TRBV6-1	TRBD1	TGTGCCAGCAGTGAAGGAGGGGGCTTATATGGCTACACCTTC	CASSEGGGLYGYTF
NA	TRBJ1-5	TRBV30	TRBD1	TGTGCCTGGAGTTTGGGACAGAACAATCAGCCCCAGCATTTT	CAWSLGQNNQPQHF
few	TRBJ2-1	TRBV6-5	TRBD1	TGTGCCAGCAGAACCGGGACAGGGGGGTACAATGAGCAGTTCTTC	CASRTGTGGYNEQFF
NA	TRBJ2-1	TRBV7-9	NA	TGTGCCAGCAGCTTAATACTAGGAAACTACAATGAGCAGTTCTTC	CASSLILGNYNEQFF
few	TRBJ1-1	TRBV6-4	NA	TGTGCCAGCAGTCTTACAGAGAACACTGAAGCTTTCTTT	CASSLTENTEAFF
NA	TRBJ2-1	TRBV5-1	NA	TGCGCCAGCAGCCCTAAGGAACAGGCGGACAATGAGCAGTTCTTC	CASSPKEQADNEQFF
NA	TRBJ1-5	TRBV5-1	NA	TGCGCCAGCAGCTTGGCCGAGGGTCAGCCCCAGCATTTT	CASSLAEGQPQHF
once	TRBJ1-4	TRBV7-2	NA	TGTGCCAGCAGCTCGGGAAATAATGAAAAACTGTTTTTT	CASSSGNNEKLFF
NA	TRBJ2-2	TRBV5-4	NA	TGTGCCAGCAGCGACGCGCGAGGGTCCGGGGAGCTGTTTTTT	CASSDARGSGELFF
NA	TRBJ2-5	TRBV2	NA	TGTGCCAGCAGTGCGCGACAGACGAACCAAGAGACCCAGTACTTC	CASSARQTNQETQYF
NA	TRBJ2-3	TRBV10-3	NA	TGTGCCATCAGTGCTAGCCAGAGCACAGATACGCAGTATTTT	CAISASQSTDTQYF
NA	TRBJ2-7	TRBV11-2	NA	TGTGCCAGCAGCTTAATTCAGGGGTTCTACGAGCAGTACTTC	CASSLIQGFYEQYF
NA	TRBJ2-1	TRBV7-7	NA	TGTGCTAGCAGCTCCCTCCAGACTAATTACAATGAGCAGTTCTTC	CASSSLQTNYNEQFF